A selection of T cell receptor beta chains follows, all from one sample in a study of cytomegalovirus exposure and HLA in healthy donors. Libraries were prepared by immunoSEQ multiplex PCR; TCRdb keeps only in-frame clonotypes and omits some of them. The sample holds around 150,000 clones; around 80% are singletons and the top ten take 4.3%. Source material: PBMCs. These receptors came from a man aged 35-49 years in good health and CMV-seronegative. Each CDR3 is given with its conserved first and last residue. The D gene is left open where the match is weak.

D gene: NA
V gene: TRBV2
CDR3 protein: CASSEQGMGEQFF

D gene: NA
V gene: TRBV4-3
CDR3 protein: CASSQDVPGAGNTIYF

D gene: TRBD2
V gene: TRBV7-2
CDR3 protein: CASSLSGVGETQYF

D gene: NA
V gene: TRBV5-1
CDR3 protein: CASSLTTTNEKLFF

D gene: NA
V gene: TRBV9
CDR3 protein: CASSYKEWGGTEAFF

D gene: NA
V gene: TRBV5-6
CDR3 protein: CASSLGVVNTEAFF

D gene: TRBD1
V gene: TRBV19
CDR3 protein: CASSIAPTGASTGELFF

D gene: NA
V gene: TRBV18
CDR3 protein: CASSAGWGPDTEAFF

D gene: NA
V gene: TRBV4-3
CDR3 protein: CASSQDRVSEAFF

D gene: NA
V gene: TRBV15
CDR3 protein: CATSRDRGTVANTGELFF

D gene: NA
V gene: TRBV5-6
CDR3 protein: CASGITFTLGGANPNIQYF

D gene: TRBD1
V gene: TRBV6-6
CDR3 protein: CASRPGGNTEAFF

D gene: TRBD1
V gene: TRBV18
CDR3 protein: CASSPDRVLGELFF

D gene: NA
V gene: TRBV28
CDR3 protein: CASSFSQPRGYTF

D gene: TRBD1
V gene: TRBV5-1
CDR3 protein: CASSLGQGPGELFF

D gene: NA
V gene: TRBV15
CDR3 protein: CATSRDHNIQYF

D gene: TRBD1
V gene: TRBV7-2
CDR3 protein: CASSTERDRGSNQPQHF